This T cell receptor (beta chain) comes out of a study of control samples from healthy donors and cancer patients. Repertoires were generated with immunoSEQ multiplex PCR, while TCRdb's copy carries only in-frame clones and drops some. The sample records around 71,000 clones, about 87% being singletons. Trimming removed 3 bases from V and 5 bases from J, with 13 bases in between. The CDR3 has 14 amino acids. Germline V gives CDR1 MDHEN, CDR2 SYDVKM. This clone was found once. The sample taken for sequencing was PBMCs. The J gene is TRBJ1-1, the V gene TRBV28, with D possibly being TRBD1 (6 bases). This clonotype was sampled from a woman aged 50 to 65 with head and neck cancer. CDR3 loop: CASSLGVRGTEAFF. CDR3 sequence (DNA): TGTGCCAGCAGTTTGGGGGTCAGGGGTACTGAAGCTTTCTTT.